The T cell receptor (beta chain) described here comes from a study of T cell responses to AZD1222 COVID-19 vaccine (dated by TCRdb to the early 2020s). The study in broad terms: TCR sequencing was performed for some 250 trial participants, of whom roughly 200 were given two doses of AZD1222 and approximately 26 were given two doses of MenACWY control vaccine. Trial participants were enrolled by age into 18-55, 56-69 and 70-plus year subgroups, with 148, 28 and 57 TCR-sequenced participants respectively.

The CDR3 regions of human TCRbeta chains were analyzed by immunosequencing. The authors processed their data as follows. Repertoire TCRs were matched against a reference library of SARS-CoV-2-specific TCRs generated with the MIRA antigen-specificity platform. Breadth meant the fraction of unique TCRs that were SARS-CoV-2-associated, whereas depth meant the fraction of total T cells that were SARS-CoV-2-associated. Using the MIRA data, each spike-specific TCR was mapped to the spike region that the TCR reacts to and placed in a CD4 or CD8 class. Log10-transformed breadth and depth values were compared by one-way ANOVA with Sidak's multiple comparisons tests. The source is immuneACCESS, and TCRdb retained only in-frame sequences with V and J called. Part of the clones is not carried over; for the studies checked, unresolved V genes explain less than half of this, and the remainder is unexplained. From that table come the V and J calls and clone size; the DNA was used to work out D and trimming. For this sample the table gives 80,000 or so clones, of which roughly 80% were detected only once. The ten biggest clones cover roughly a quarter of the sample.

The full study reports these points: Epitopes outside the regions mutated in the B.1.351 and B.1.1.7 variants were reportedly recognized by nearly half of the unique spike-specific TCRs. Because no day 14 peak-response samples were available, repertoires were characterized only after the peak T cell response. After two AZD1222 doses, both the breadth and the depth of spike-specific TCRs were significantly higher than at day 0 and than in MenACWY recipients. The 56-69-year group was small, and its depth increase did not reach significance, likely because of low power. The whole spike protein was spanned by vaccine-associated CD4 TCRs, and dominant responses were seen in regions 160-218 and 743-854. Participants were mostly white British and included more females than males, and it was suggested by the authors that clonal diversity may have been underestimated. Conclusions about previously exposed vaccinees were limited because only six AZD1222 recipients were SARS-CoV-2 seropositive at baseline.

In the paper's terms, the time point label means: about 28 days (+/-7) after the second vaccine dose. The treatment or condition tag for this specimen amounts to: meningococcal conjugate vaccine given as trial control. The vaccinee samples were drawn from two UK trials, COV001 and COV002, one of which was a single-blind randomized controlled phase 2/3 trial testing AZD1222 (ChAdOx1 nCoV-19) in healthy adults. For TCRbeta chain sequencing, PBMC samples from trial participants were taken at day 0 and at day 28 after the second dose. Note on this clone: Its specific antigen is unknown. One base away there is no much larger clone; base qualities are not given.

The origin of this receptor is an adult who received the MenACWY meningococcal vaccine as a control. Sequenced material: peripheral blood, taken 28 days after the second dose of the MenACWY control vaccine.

The sequenced DNA: TGTGCCAGCAGCTTCGACAGGGGTCAGCCCCAGCATTTT. This translates into CASSFDRGQPQHF. The chain couples TRBV11-2 to TRBJ1-5; TRBD1 fits 8 bases in the junction. The cysteine opens and the phenylalanine closes a CDR3 of 13 amino acids. Just CDR3 DNA is preserved here, 39 bases in frame from base 1. The V end gives up 3 bases and the J end 6 bases, leaving 1 base in the junction not matched to a gene. Sequences SGHAT (CDR1) and FQNNGV (CDR2) are obtained from the germline V gene.